The rows below give T cell receptor beta chains drawn from one sample of a study of OX40 agonist ivuxolimab in advanced cancers. Produced via immunoSEQ multiplex PCR; TCRdb's table is partial and in-frame only. The table lists approximately 70,000 clones, around 90% of them singletons, with around 1% in the top ten. The sample consisted of CD4+ or CD8+ T cells sorted from blood, taken in a trial of the OX40 agonist ivuxolimab. Receptors originate from an adult with an advanced solid tumor such as melanoma, head and neck, liver or kidney cancer. CDR3s leave out the opening cysteine and the closing phenylalanine or tryptophan. The D gene is left open where the match is weak. Clone sizes are given selectively: once, few, many, or a class where the clone is expanded.

D gene | clone size | V gene | CDR3 protein
TRBD1 | . | TRBV30 | ASYRGGADGYT
TRBD1 | . | TRBV6-1 | ASKDRATGNTIY
. | . | TRBV19 | ASSIAPGVQPRLEAF
. | . | TRBV18 | ASSPASTDTQY
. | . | TRBV4-2 | ASSQDRASTQY
TRBD2 | . | TRBV6-1 | ASSELPSGIYNEQF
TRBD1 | . | TRBV19 | ASSSQGKAEAF
. | . | TRBV9 | ASSPALGETQY
TRBD2 | . | TRBV2 | ASSESGGETQY
TRBD1 | . | TRBV30 | AHRTGASNTGELF
. | . | TRBV5-3 | ARSPRGRPFEAF
TRBD1 | . | TRBV19 | ASSIRQGRAEKLF
. | . | TRBV5-1 | ASSREDSSYEQY
TRBD1 | . | TRBV19 | ASSMAGGTEAF
TRBD1 | . | TRBV6-5 | ASSTTTGGSYEQY
. | . | TRBV7-9 | ASSPGPGYGYT
. | . | TRBV5-4 | ASSLDAGRNQPQH
TRBD2 | . | TRBV10-3 | AISPSGSRPGELF
TRBD1 | once | TRBV5-1 | ASSPGTAHPGPEAF
. | . | TRBV7-9 | ASSRILAEGGNEQF
. | . | TRBV29-1 | SVDNRDTEAF
TRBD2 | . | TRBV4-2 | ASSQDRGSGGAYEQY
. | . | TRBV5-1 | ASSRTDYEQY
. | once | TRBV5-6 | ASSLEGLPAKQY
. | . | TRBV27 | ASYPQGAPYEQY
TRBD1 | . | TRBV5-1 | ASSFGQGGGYT
TRBD1 | once | TRBV10-3 | AIKPGQGGETQY
. | . | TRBV15 | ATSPQGTDTQY
. | few | TRBV9 | ASSAKAMTSNEQF
. | . | TRBV6-5 | ASSSRGAYEQY
. | . | TRBV2 | ASGGGRTEAF
. | . | TRBV9 | ASSVGDPRSVEQY
. | . | TRBV27 | ASSLGQPYEQY
. | . | TRBV5-1 | ASSLEGSSYNSPLH
. | . | TRBV6-7 | ASIHMTNTQETQY
TRBD1 | . | TRBV28 | ASSAERTGYNYGYT
. | . | TRBV6-1 | ASSEKGLSADTQY
TRBD2 | . | TRBV6-4 | ASSKLAGLTDTQY
TRBD1 | . | TRBV5-8 | ASSLWTGEADTQY
. | . | TRBV6-6 | ASSTATNEKLF
TRBD2 | . | TRBV5-5 | ASSLALSGRASYNEQF